The clone carrying this T cell receptor beta chain was seen only once. Those enrolled, adults aged roughly 18 to 89 years, came from about two dozen US areas. Clinical history as reported by participants underpinned cohort assignment. Profiling relied on immunoSEQ multiplex PCR, and the TCRdb table lists in-frame clones only, not all of them. The sample includes around 300,000 clones, approximately 91% of them seen just once. The sample is drawn from a study of blood T cell repertoires in COVID-19. In germline, CDR1 is WSHSY, CDR2 SAAADI. The V segment lost 10 bases and the J segment 7 bases; nucleotides outside the gene matches: 14. CDR3 length: 15 amino acids.

The clonotype was recovered from a woman aged 40-49 years who had recovered from COVID-19. The sequenced material came from PBMCs or T cells enriched from blood (not recorded which). The chain combines TRBV10-2 with TRBJ2-1, with 9 bases that match TRBD2. The CDR3 here is CATCFSIAGVNEQFF. The CDR3 DNA is TGCGCCACCTGCTTTTCGATAGCGGGGGTGAATGAGCAGTTCTTC.